These T cell receptor beta chains were read from a single sample in a study of cytotoxic CD8 clonotypes in ibrutinib-treated CLL. Measured with immunoSEQ multiplex PCR; TCRdb has only the in-frame clones, and not every one. The table shows roughly 220,000 clones, with more than 75% occurring only once. The sample was PBMCs, taken after 12 months of ibrutinib treatment. These receptors all come from a human donor with chronic lymphocytic leukemia. CDR3s include the opening cysteine and the closing phenylalanine or tryptophan. The D gene is left open where the match is weak.

d_call | j_call | v_call | cdr3_aa | cdr3_nt
. | TRBJ1-2 | TRBV4-1 | CASSQGPGTNNGYTF | TGCGCCAGCAGCCAAGGGCCAGGGACCAATAATGGCTACACCTTC
TRBD1 | TRBJ2-7 | TRBV7-9 | CASSLVGQGLDYEQYF | TGTGCCAGCAGCTTAGTAGGACAGGGACTCGACTACGAGCAGTACTTC
. | TRBJ2-7 | TRBV10-2 | CASSVGLYEQYF | TGCGCCAGCAGTGTTGGCCTATACGAGCAGTACTTC
. | TRBJ1-2 | TRBV30 | CAWREPGKNGYTF | TGTGCCTGGAGGGAGCCGGGGAAGAACGGCTACACCTTC
TRBD2 | TRBJ2-4 | TRBV28 | CASTPSGSGGVIQYF | TGTGCCAGCACCCCTAGCGGGAGCGGGGGGGTCATTCAGTACTTC
. | TRBJ2-4 | TRBV19 | CASSMSQDKNIQYF | TGTGCCAGTAGTATGAGTCAGGACAAAAACATTCAGTACTTC
TRBD1 | TRBJ2-7 | TRBV9 | CASSARQGYNYEQYF | TGTGCCAGCAGCGCCCGACAGGGGTATAACTACGAGCAGTACTTC
. | TRBJ2-3 | TRBV27 | CASSISGALTDTQYF | TGTGCCAGCAGCATCTCAGGGGCCCTCACAGATACGCAGTATTTT
TRBD2 | TRBJ2-1 | TRBV12-5 | CASGLVLGGRDNEQFF | TGTGCTAGTGGTTTGGTACTTGGGGGGAGGGACAATGAGCAGTTCTTC
. | TRBJ1-4 | TRBV25-1 | CASSLSGTSNEKLFF | TGTGCCAGCAGCCTGTCCGGGACATCTAATGAAAAACTGTTTTTT
. | TRBJ2-3 | TRBV7-9 | CASSTQTQGGNTDTQYF | TGTGCCAGCAGCACTCAAACACAGGGGGGGAACACAGATACGCAGTATTTT
. | TRBJ2-1 | TRBV5-1 | CASSGDTYNEQFF | TGCGCCAGCAGCGGGGACACCTACAATGAGCAGTTCTTC